A selection of T cell receptor beta chains follows, all from one sample in a study of blood T cells in healthy people across ages. A single record per CDR3 protein comes from TCRdb applying MiXCR to the 5' RACE reads. Of about a million distinct CDR3 sequences listed, roughly 48% are singletons. What was sequenced was blood. The receptors derive from a man aged 25-45 years in good health. Both conserved end residues are part of each CDR3. D genes are given only for firm matches. Clone sizes are given selectively: once, few, many, or a class where the clone is expanded.

v_call	j_call	d_call	clone_size	cdr3_nt	cdr3_aa
TRBV27	TRBJ1-1	.	.	TGTGCCAGCAAGCCTGGACTGAACACTGAAGCTTTCTTT	CASKPGLNTEAFF
TRBV4-3	TRBJ2-3	.	.	TGCGCCAGCAGCCAAGATAACGTCGGGGGTAATACAGATACGCAGTATTTT	CASSQDNVGGNTDTQYF
TRBV18	TRBJ2-7	TRBD1	.	TGTGCCAGCTCACCACCGGACAGGGGGCTAACCTACGAGCAGTACTTC	CASSPPDRGLTYEQYF
TRBV5-1	TRBJ2-3	TRBD2	few	TGCGCCAGCAGCCTCGGGACTAGGATCACAGATACGCAGTATTTT	CASSLGTRITDTQYF
TRBV5-1	TRBJ2-2	TRBD1	.	TGCGCCAGCAGCTTGTTTACCTCCGGGACAGGGAACACCGGGGAGCTGTTTTTT	CASSLFTSGTGNTGELFF
TRBV10-3	TRBJ1-1	.	few	TGTGCCATCAGTGACCAGAGGAGTGCTTTCTTT	CAISDQRSAFF
TRBV9	TRBJ2-1	TRBD2	.	TGTGCCAGCAGCCCCCAGGTAGCGGGGGGGCCCCATGAGCAGTTCTTC	CASSPQVAGGPHEQFF
TRBV7-2	TRBJ1-1	.	.	TGTGCCAGCAGCTTAAGGTCGGCAGACAAAGCTTTCTTT	CASSLRSADKAFF
TRBV25-1	TRBJ2-1	.	.	TGTGCCAGCAGCCCCCGGGACCAACTCAATGAGCAGTTCTTC	CASSPRDQLNEQFF
TRBV5-4	TRBJ2-5	.	few	TGTGCCAGCAGCTTGGGTGGTCAGGCCCAGTACTTC	CASSLGGQAQYF
TRBV21-1	TRBJ1-2	.	.	TGTGCCAGCAGCAAAGCGGACAGGGGGCAAGGCTACACCTTC	CASSKADRGQGYTF
TRBV28	TRBJ1-1	TRBD1	.	TGTGCCAGCAGCGGACAGGAGATAAACACTGAAGCTTTCTTT	CASSGQEINTEAFF
TRBV7-2	TRBJ1-2	.	many	TGTGCCAGCAGCTTAGACCGAGGGTTTGGCTACACCTTC	CASSLDRGFGYTF
TRBV20-1	TRBJ1-5	TRBD1	.	TGCAGTGCTACCCGACAGGGTGGGAATCAGCCCCAGCATTTT	CSATRQGGNQPQHF
TRBV6-1	TRBJ1-1	.	few	TGTGCCAGCAGGACCGGGGGAAGCATGAACACTGAAGCTTTCTTT	CASRTGGSMNTEAFF
TRBV7-2	TRBJ1-1	TRBD1	.	TGTGCCAGCAGCTCGGGACAGCGTCTTGAAGCTTTCTTT	CASSSGQRLEAFF